One and the same sample provided the 10 T cell receptor beta chains below, sequenced in a study of OX40 agonist ivuxolimab in advanced cancers. Assay used: immunoSEQ multiplex PCR; TCRdb lists only in-frame clones, some missing. The sample has tens of thousands of clones; around three quarters are singletons. This specimen consisted of CD4+ or CD8+ T cells sorted from blood, obtained in a trial of the OX40 agonist ivuxolimab. Every receptor here comes from an adult with an advanced solid tumor such as melanoma, head and neck, liver or kidney cancer.

This clone has a single count. In nucleotides, the CDR3 is TGTGCCACCAGCAGGGAGGGCCTCACCGGGGAGCTGTTTTTT. It translates to CATSREGLTGELFF. The chain combines TRBV15 with TRBJ2-2; weak D call: TRBD2 (6 bases). Trimming cost V 3 bases and J 4 bases, with 9 bases left between them. The CDR3 length is 14 residues. Germline CDR1 and CDR2: LNHNV and YYDKDF (reference sequence).

The chain has TRBV30 and TRBJ1-1; the match to TRBD1 covers 7 bases. This CDR3 is built from 15 residues. Germline trimming cut 0 bases from V and 2 bases from J; bases unmatched to any gene: 6. The germline CDR1 and CDR2 sequences are GTSNPN and SVGIG (reference sequence). The chain's CDR3 is CAWSVNTGVNTEAFF. The CDR3 DNA reads TGTGCCTGGAGTGTAAATACAGGGGTTAACACTGAAGCTTTCTTT.

This clone occurred once. This sequence joins TRBV14 and TRBJ1-1; D might be TRBD1 (6 bases). Deletions cut 1 base from V and 6 bases from J, with 21 bases between. This CDR3 comprises 17 residues. Germline values: CDR1 SGHDN, CDR2 FVKESK. The chain's CDR3 is CASSQGPAGTRGAEAFF. As DNA, the CDR3 is TGTGCCAGCAGCCAAGGGCCCGCCGGGACAAGAGGGGCTGAAGCTTTCTTT.

The rearrangement uses TRBV6-6 and TRBJ2-5, with D tentatively TRBD2 (5 bases). The ends were cut back, 6 bases at V and 7 bases at J, with 15 bases in the middle. Germline CDR1 MNHNY, CDR2 SVGAGI (reference sequence). CDR3 length: 13 amino acids. Written as DNA, the CDR3 is TGTGCCAGCAGCCTCGGGGAACTTGGGACCCAGTACTTC. This translates into CASSLGELGTQYF.

The rearrangement joins TRBV9 to TRBJ2-1; 9 bases match TRBD2. The CDR3 length is 15 residues. Germline assignment: CDR1 SGDLS and CDR2 YYNGEE. Unmatched junction bases numbered 2, after V lost 4 bases and J lost 0 bases. CDR3 in DNA: TGTGCCAGCAGCTTGCGGGGGGGCTCCTACAATGAGCAGTTCTTC. Translation gives CASSLRGGSYNEQFF.

This clone was seen a few times. The genes are TRBV29-1 and TRBJ2-1; TRBD1 agrees at 8 bases. This CDR3 region has 16 residues. Looked up from germline, CDR1 is SQVTM and CDR2 is ANQGSEA. The trim removed 8 bases at V and 4 bases at J, leaving 16 bases unmatched. The CDR3 nucleotides are TGCAGCACATCACGTGGAACAGGGGGTGTTTACAATGAGCAGTTCTTC. Its translation: CSTSRGTGGVYNEQFF.

This clone was observed once. The chain links TRBV19 to TRBJ1-5, with D perhaps matching TRBD1 (5 bases). The CDR3 length is 13 residues. Germline V gene lookup returns CDR1 LNHDA and CDR2 SQIVND (reference sequence). Deletions cut 7 bases from V and 6 bases from J, with 13 bases between. CDR3 sequence reads: CASNGGIFQPQHF. The CDR3 DNA is TGTGCCAGTAATGGGGGGATTTTTCAGCCCCAGCATTTT.

This sequence joins TRBV27 and TRBJ1-1, with D possibly being TRBD1 (6 bases). Trimming left V 3 bases short and J 12 bases short, with 17 bases between. Germline loops: CDR1 MNHEY, CDR2 SMNVEV (reference sequence). This CDR3 is built from 13 residues. The CDR3 sequence is CASSFLVGASTFF. For the CDR3, the DNA is TGTGCCAGCAGTTTTCTTGTGGGGGCGTCGACTTTCTTT.

V is TRBV7-2 and J is TRBJ1-1; tentative D call: TRBD1 (6 bases). This CDR3 has 15 residues. The ends were cut back, 4 bases at V and 0 bases at J, with 12 bases in the middle. In germline, CDR1 is SGHTA, CDR2 FQGNSA. The CDR3 region is CASSWDTNMNTEAFF. CDR3 nucleotides: TGTGCCAGCAGCTGGGACACTAATATGAACACTGAAGCTTTCTTT.

V and J are TRBV6-5 and TRBJ2-7; no firm D call. V shed 0 bases and J shed 0 bases, with 9 bases lying between them. CDR3 size: 15 residues. In germline, CDR1 is MNHEY, CDR2 SVGAGI. CDR3 bases: TGTGCCAGCAGTTACTCGGACGCCAGCTCCTACGAGCAGTACTTC. Protein sequence: CASSYSDASSYEQYF.